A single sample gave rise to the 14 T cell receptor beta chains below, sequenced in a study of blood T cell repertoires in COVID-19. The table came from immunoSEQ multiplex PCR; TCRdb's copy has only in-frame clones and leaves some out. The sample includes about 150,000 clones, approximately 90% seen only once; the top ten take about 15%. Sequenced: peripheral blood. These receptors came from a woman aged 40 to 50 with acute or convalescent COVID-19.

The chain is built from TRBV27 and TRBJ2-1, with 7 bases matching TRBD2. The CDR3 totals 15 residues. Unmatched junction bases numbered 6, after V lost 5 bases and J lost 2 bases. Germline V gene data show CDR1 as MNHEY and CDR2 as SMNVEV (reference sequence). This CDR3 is CASSREAGTYNEQFF. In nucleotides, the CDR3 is TGTGCCAGCAGTCGAGAAGCGGGGACCTACAATGAGCAGTTCTTC.

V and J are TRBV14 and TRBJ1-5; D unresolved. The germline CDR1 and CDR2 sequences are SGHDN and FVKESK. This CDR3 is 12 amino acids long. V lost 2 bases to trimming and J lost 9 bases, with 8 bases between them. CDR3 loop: CASSQTGGPQHF. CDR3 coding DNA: TGTGCCAGCAGCCAAACGGGTGGGCCCCAGCATTTT.

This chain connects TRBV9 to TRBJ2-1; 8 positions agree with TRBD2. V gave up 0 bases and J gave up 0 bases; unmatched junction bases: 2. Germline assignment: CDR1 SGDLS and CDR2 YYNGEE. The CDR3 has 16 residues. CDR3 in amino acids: CASSVGGRSSYNEQFF. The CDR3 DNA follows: TGTGCCAGCAGCGTAGGCGGGAGGAGCTCCTACAATGAGCAGTTCTTC.

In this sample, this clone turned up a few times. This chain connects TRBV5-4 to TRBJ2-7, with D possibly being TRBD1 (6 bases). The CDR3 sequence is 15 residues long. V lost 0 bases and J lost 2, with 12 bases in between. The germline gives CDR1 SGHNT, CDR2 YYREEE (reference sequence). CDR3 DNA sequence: TGTGCCAGCAGCTTGGACAGGGATGTCACCTACGAGCAGTACTTC. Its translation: CASSLDRDVTYEQYF.

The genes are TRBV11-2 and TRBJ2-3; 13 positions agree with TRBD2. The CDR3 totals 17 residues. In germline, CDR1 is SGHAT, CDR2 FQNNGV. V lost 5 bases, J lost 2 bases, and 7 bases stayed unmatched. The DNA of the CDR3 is TGTGCCAGCAGCCCTGGGACTAGCGGGATAAACACAGATACGCAGTATTTT. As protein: CASSPGTSGINTDTQYF.

The CDR3 DNA reads TGTGCCAGCAGCCAACTCAGGGGTGGAAACACCATATATTTT. It yields the protein CASSQLRGGNTIYF. V gene TRBV4-2 combines with J gene TRBJ1-3; perhaps TRBD1 as D (6 bases). V was pared by 2 bases and J by 3 bases, with 8 bases between. Germline CDR1 LGHNA, CDR2 YNFKEQ. The CDR3 has 14 residues.

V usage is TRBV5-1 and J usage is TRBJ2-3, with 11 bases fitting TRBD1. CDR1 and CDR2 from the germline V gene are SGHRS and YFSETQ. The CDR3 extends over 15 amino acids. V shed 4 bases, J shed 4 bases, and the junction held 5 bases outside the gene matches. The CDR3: CASSRTGGGADTQYF. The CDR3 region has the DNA TGCGCCAGCAGCCGGACAGGGGGCGGGGCAGATACGCAGTATTTT.

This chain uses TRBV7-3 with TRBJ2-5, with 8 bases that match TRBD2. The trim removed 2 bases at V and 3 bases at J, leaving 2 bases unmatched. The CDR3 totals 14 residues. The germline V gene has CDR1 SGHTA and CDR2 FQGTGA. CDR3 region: CASSLLAGKETQYF. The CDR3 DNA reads TGTGCCAGCAGCTTATTAGCGGGAAAAGAGACCCAGTACTTC.

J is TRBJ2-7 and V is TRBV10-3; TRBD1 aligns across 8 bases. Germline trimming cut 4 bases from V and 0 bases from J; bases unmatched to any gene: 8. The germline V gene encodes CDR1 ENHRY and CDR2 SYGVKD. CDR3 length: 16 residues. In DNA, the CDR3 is TGTGCCATCAGTGGATCAGGGGGCCCGGACTCCTACGAGCAGTACTTC. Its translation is CAISGSGGPDSYEQYF.

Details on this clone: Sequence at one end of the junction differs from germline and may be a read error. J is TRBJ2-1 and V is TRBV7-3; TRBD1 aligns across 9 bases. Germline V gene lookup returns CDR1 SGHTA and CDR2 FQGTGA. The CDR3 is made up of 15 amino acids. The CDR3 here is CASSLTGGPYNEQFF. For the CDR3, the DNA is TGTGCCAGCAGCCTAACAGGGGGCCCCTACAATGAGCAGTTCTTC.

The CDR3 DNA follows: TGTGCCAGTAGTACACAGGGGGGAATACTCTACGAGCAGTACTTC. Its translation is CASSTQGGILYEQYF. The chain couples TRBV19 to TRBJ2-7; 8 bases fit TRBD1. The ends lost 4 bases at V and 3 bases at J; junction bases unmatched: 8. This CDR3 contains 15 residues. The V gene's germline CDR1 is LNHDA and CDR2 SQIVND (reference sequence).

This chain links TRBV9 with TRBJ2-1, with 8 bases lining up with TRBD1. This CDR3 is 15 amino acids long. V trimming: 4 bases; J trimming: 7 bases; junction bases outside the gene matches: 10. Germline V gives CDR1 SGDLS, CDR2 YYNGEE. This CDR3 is CASSTGQGLRNEQFF. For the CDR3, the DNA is TGTGCCAGCAGCACAGGACAGGGCCTGAGGAATGAGCAGTTCTTC.

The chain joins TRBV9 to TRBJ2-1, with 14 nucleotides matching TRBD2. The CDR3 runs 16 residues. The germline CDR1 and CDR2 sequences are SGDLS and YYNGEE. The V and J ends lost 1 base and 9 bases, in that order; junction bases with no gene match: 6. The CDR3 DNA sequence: TGTGCCAGCAGCGTACCTAGGACTAGCGGGAGGACTGAGCAGTTCTTC. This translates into CASSVPRTSGRTEQFF. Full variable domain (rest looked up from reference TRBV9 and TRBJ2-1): DSGVTQTPKHLITATGQRVTLRCSPRSGDLSVYWYQQSLDQGLQFLIQYYNGEERAKGNILERFSAQQFPDLHSELNLSSLELGDSALYFCASSVPRTSGRTEQFFGPGTRLTVL.

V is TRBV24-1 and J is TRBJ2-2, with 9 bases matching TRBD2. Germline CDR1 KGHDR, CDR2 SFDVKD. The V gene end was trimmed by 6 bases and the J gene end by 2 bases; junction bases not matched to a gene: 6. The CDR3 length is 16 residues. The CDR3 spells CATSRQRGANTGELFF. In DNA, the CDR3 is TGTGCCACCAGTCGACAGCGGGGGGCCAACACCGGGGAGCTGTTTTTT.